The entry that follows covers one TCR beta chain sequence. What antigen it recognizes has not been identified. It has no much larger one-base neighbor in the sample; base qualities were not kept. This entry belongs to a study of blood T cell repertoires in COVID-19 (dated by TCRdb to about 2020). For the study in its entirety: Samples covering the acute and convalescent phases of COVID-19 were provided by collaborators in the United States, Italy and Spain. The prospective study material was composed of cDNA or gDNA derived from T cells, B-cell-depleted T cells, or PBMCs. Subjects who had been exposed to COVID-19, were actively infected with it, or had recovered from it provided the deeply sampled blood TCRbeta repertoires that made up the dataset. The repertoires were made available in a free public database intended to serve as a resource for research on the immune response to SARS-CoV-2. The samples were drawn from the first 160 participants of the ongoing ImmuneRACE study and from over a thousand subjects provided by 6 global collaborators. The sample metadata nearly always contained a de-identified subject ID, COVID-19 status, age in years and sex. Where available, HLA class I and class II types were obtained from metadata supplied by the sample provider rather than from assay-based typing. Overall study outcomes, separate from this receptor: The amount of clinical and demographic metadata varied by source and participant and was provided uncurated.

TCRbeta CDR3 regions were amplified from genomic DNA by means of the immunoSEQ Assay, a bias-controlled multiplex PCR. Per the source publication's procedure: The number of nucleated cells in each sample was estimated by amplification of reference gene primers within the assay. To quantify the absolute abundance of each unique TCRbeta CDR3 rearrangement, sequence reads were collapsed and filtered. For each sample, productive Simpson clonality was calculated as the square root of Simpson's diversity index over productive rearrangements. Drawn from immuneACCESS, this table holds only the in-frame rearrangements with V and J called that TCRdb kept. Clones are partly lost; checked studies trace under half to an unresolved V gene and leave the rest unexplained. V and J calls and clone size are as listed in that table; D and trimming were resolved from the DNA. This sample holds about 270,000 clones; around nine tenths were observed only once. The ten largest account for 1.5% to 2% of the sample.

A second Seattle source provided samples from volunteer blood donors who had recovered from COVID-19. Each collaborating institution followed its own protocols to collect whole blood in K2EDTA tubes. For TCRbeta analysis, collaborators shipped samples as frozen whole blood, isolated PBMCs, or DNA extracted from either of those sample types. Sequenced: peripheral blood. This sequence was found in a woman aged 55-69 years who had recovered from COVID-19.

The DNA sequence follows: TGTGCCAGCAGCTTAATGACAGGGGGCTATGGCTACACCTTC. It is translated as CASSLMTGGYGYTF. The V and J genes are TRBV7-2 and TRBJ1-2; 9 middle bases align to TRBD1. CDR1 is given as SGHTA and CDR2 as FQGNSA, both from the germline V gene. The CDR3 holds 14 amino acids from the cysteine to the phenylalanine. Of the read, only the CDR3 DNA is kept; its 42 bases are in frame from base 1. Germline trimming: 2 bases from V, 4 bases from J; junction bases outside gene matches: 2.